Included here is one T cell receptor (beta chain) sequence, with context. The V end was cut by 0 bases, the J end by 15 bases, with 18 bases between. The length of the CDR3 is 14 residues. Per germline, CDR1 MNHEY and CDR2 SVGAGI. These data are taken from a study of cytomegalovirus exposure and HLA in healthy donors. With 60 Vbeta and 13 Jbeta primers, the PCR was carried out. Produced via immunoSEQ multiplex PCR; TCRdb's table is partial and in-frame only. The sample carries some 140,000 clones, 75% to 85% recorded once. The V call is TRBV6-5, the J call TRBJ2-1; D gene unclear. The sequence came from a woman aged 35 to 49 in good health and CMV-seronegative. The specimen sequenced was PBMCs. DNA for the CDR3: TGTGCCAGCAGTTACTCGACTGGCGGAGAACGCCTGTTCTTC. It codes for CASSYSTGGERLFF.